This T cell receptor (beta chain) was captured in a study of blood T cell repertoires in COVID-19. Overall study: Sources were T cells, B-cell-depleted T cells, or PBMCs; the material itself was cDNA or gDNA.

CDR3 size: 20 residues. Germline CDR1 reads MNHEY; CDR2 reads SVGEGT. With 0 bases clipped from V and 3 bases from J, the junction kept 15 bases outside the gene matches. Sequenced by immunoSEQ multiplex PCR; TCRdb stores in-frame clones only, minus some. The table shows about 130,000 clones, with roughly 88% occurring only once. Sequencing input: peripheral blood. This clonotype originated in a human donor in a cohort sampled during active COVID-19. The rearrangement uses TRBV6-2 or TRBV6-3 and TRBJ2-3; 10 nucleotides match TRBD2. The CDR3 DNA is TGTGCCAGCAGTTACTCGAGTTTTAAGCGGGAGGGCCAATTTACAGATACGCAGTATTTT. Protein: CASSYSSFKREGQFTDTQYF.